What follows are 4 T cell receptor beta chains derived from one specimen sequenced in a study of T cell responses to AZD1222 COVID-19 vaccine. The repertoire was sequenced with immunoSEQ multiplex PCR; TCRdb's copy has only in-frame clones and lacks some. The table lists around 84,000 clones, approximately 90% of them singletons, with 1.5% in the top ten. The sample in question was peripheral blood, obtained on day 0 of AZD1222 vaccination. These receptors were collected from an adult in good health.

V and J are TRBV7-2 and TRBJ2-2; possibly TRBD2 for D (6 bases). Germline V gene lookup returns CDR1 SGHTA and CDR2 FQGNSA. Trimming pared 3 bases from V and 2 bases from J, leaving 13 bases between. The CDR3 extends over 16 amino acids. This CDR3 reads CASSLRGPGNTGELFF. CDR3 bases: TGTGCCAGCAGCTTGCGGGGTCCGGGTAACACCGGGGAGCTGTTTTTT.

Here the CDR3 reads CSPGQVNTEAFF. CDR3 sequence (DNA): TGCAGCCCGGGACAGGTGAACACTGAAGCTTTCTTT. The V call is TRBV29-1, the J call TRBJ1-1; 8 positions agree with TRBD1. After removal of 8 bases from V and 0 bases from J, the junction contained 2 bases not matched to a gene. Per the germline V gene, CDR1 is SQVTM and CDR2 is ANQGSEA. The CDR3 extends over 12 amino acids.

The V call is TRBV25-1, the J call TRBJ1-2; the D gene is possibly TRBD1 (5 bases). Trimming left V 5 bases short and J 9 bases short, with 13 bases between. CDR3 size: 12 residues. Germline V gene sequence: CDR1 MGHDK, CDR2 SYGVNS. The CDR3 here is CASSPAGWSYTF. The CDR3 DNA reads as TGTGCCAGCAGTCCGGCAGGGTGGAGCTACACCTTC.

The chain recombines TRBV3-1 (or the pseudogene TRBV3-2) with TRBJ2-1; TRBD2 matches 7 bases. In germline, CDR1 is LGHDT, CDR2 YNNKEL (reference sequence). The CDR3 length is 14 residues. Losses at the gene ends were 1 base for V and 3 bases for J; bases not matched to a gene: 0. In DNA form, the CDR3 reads TGTGCCAGCAGCCAAGCGGGAGGCTACAATGAGCAGTTCTTC. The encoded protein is CASSQAGGYNEQFF.